This TCR beta chain was documented in a study of blood T cell repertoires in COVID-19. Across the whole study: Acute and convalescent COVID-19 specimens originated in the United States, Italy and Spain. T cells, B-cell-depleted T cells, or PBMCs provided the cDNA or gDNA that served as material.

The CDR3 has 17 residues. The V segment lost 5 bases and the J segment 7 bases; nucleotides outside the gene matches: 15. Germline-derived CDR1 and CDR2 are SEHNR and FQNEAQ (reference sequence). In the original workflow: For nucleated cells, counts were estimated from reference gene primer amplification. Repertoires were generated with immunoSEQ multiplex PCR, while TCRdb's copy carries only in-frame clones and drops some. Clone size and V and J calls were adopted from that table, with D and trimming inferred from the DNA. The data show 150,000 to 200,000 clones, 84% seen once. Participant-reported clinical history was the basis for cohort assignment.

This clonotype was sampled from a woman in her forties or fifties who had recovered from COVID-19. This chain links TRBV7-9 with TRBJ1-5, with 9 bases lining up with TRBD1. The sample consisted of PBMCs or T cells enriched from blood (not recorded which). CDR3 in amino acids: CASSPTGTGIPRQPQHF. In DNA, the CDR3 is TGTGCCAGCAGCCCAACCGGGACAGGGATCCCTAGGCAGCCCCAGCATTTT.